This paragraph covers one TCR beta chain sequence. The data are from a study of blood T cell repertoires in COVID-19. Patients of the Seattle cohort, enrolled during active infection, were followed longitudinally. Germline-derived CDR1 and CDR2 are DFQATT and SNEGSKA (reference sequence). This CDR3 comprises 13 residues. V lost 3 bases to trimming and J lost 5 bases; unmatched junction nucleotides: 5. Measured with immunoSEQ multiplex PCR; TCRdb has only the in-frame clones, and not every one. The sample includes 180,000 or so clones, over 70% of them seen just once. The chain has TRBV20-1 and TRBJ2-7; 9 nucleotides match TRBD1. The sequenced material came from peripheral blood. The sequence derives from a middle-aged woman with COVID-19, enrolled during active disease. The CDR3 DNA is TGCAGTGCTAGTGGGACAGGGCTCAACGAGCAGTACTTC. Its translation is CSASGTGLNEQYF.